This T cell receptor beta chain was captured in a study of CD8+CD57+ T cells in acquired aplastic anemia. According to the study, genomic DNA was the template for TCR beta VDJ and CDR3 profiling. TCRdb reanalysed the reads using MiXCR and keeps one entry per CDR3 protein. Of 250,000 to 300,000 distinct CDR3 sequences listed, roughly 59% are singletons. Overall study findings and caveats: Sharing between patients and controls was observed for around 27 CD8+ CDR3 sequences. Significant differences in CD8+ Simpson's diversity were not observed between patients and controls.

The V and J ends lost 1 base and 5 bases respectively, with 12 bases between them. Germline loops: CDR1 LNHDA, CDR2 SQIVND (reference sequence). The CDR3 length is 14 residues. This clonotype was counted at least ten times. Its target is not known. Individuals selected for sequencing had exhibited CD8+CD57+ cell expansion on flow cytometry. Each patient carried a diagnosis of severe acquired aplastic anemia. The TCR sequence derives from a human donor with aplastic anemia. The chain recombines TRBV19 with TRBJ2-7, with D unresolved. Sequencing was performed on sorted CD4+, CD8+, or CD8+CD57+ T cells (not recorded which) from PBMCs. The CDR3 nucleotides read TGTGCCAGTAGTATAGCTGGTTGGGGTCACGAGCAGTACTTC. It translates to CASSIAGWGHEQYF.